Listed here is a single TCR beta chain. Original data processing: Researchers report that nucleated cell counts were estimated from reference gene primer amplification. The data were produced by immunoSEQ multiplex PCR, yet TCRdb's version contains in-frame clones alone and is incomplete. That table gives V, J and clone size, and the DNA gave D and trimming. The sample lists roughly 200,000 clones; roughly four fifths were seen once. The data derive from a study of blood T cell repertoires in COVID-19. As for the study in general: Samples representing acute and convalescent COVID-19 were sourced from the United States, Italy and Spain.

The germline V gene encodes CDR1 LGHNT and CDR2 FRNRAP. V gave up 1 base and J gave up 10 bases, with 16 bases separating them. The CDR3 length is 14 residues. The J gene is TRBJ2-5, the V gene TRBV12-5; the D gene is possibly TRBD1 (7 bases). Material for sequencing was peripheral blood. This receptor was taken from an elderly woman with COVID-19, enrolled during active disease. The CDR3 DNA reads TGTGCTAGTGGTTTGGACCTGGACAGGAGGGTCCAGTACTTC. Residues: CASGLDLDRRVQYF.